Listed below are T cell receptor beta chains from one sample, sequenced in a study of blood T cell repertoires in COVID-19. Using immunoSEQ multiplex PCR, the repertoire was profiled, and TCRdb retains in-frame clones only, with some absent. Of fewer than 130,000 clones listed, 85% to 90% are singletons. Input material: peripheral blood. All receptors come from a woman aged 50 to 60 with acute or convalescent COVID-19. Both conserved end residues are part of each CDR3. A D gene is named only where the DNA matches it firmly. Clone size is shown for a subset of rows, as once, few, many or a class of expanded clone.

>NA|NA|TRBJ1-1|TRBV9
CASSPWDEGDTEAFF
TGTGCCAGCAGCCCCTGGGACGAGGGGGACACTGAAGCTTTCTTT
>NA|NA|TRBJ2-2|TRBV6-4
CASSEAGSGELFF
TGTGCCAGCAGTGAGGCAGGGTCCGGGGAGCTGTTTTTT
>NA|NA|TRBJ2-1|TRBV5-1
CASSAVPSSSYNEQFF
TGCGCCAGCAGCGCCGTCCCGTCGAGCTCCTACAATGAGCAGTTCTTC
>TRBD1|once|TRBJ2-3|TRBV19
CASSIKGQSTDTQYF
TGTGCCAGTAGTATTAAGGGACAGAGCACAGATACGCAGTATTTT
>NA|NA|TRBJ2-2|TRBV7-9
CASSLFGTNTGELFF
TGTGCCAGCAGCTTATTTGGCACGAACACCGGGGAGCTGTTTTTT
>NA|NA|TRBJ1-5|TRBV27
CASSTRPGYPRPQHF
TGTGCCAGCAGTACCCGCCCAGGGTATCCAAGGCCCCAGCATTTT
>NA|NA|TRBJ2-2|TRBV5-4
CASSLGASNAGELFF
TGTGCCAGCAGCTTGGGAGCCTCCAATGCCGGGGAGCTGTTTTTT
>NA|NA|TRBJ1-4|TRBV5-1
CASSPRQPTNEKLFF
TGCGCCAGCAGCCCAAGACAGCCAACTAATGAAAAACTGTTTTTT
>NA|NA|TRBJ2-3|TRBV2
CASSEALSSASTDTQYF
TGTGCCAGCAGTGAAGCGCTTTCTAGCGCTAGCACAGATACGCAGTATTTT
>TRBD2|NA|TRBJ2-1|TRBV2
CASYGGGSYNEQFF
TGTGCCTCCTATGGGGGGGGCTCCTACAATGAGCAGTTCTTC
>NA|few|TRBJ2-7|TRBV6-5
CASSYSSRVQNEQYF
TGTGCCAGCAGTTACTCGAGCAGGGTCCAGAACGAGCAGTACTTC
>NA|NA|TRBJ1-4|TRBV7-9
CASSFPGVNEKLFF
TGTGCCAGCAGCTTTCCAGGGGTTAATGAAAAACTGTTTTTT
>TRBD2|few|TRBJ2-1|TRBV24-1
CATSDVLAGEEQFF
TGTGCCACCAGTGACGTACTAGCGGGAGAAGAGCAGTTCTTC
>NA|NA|TRBJ1-4|TRBV6-1
CASSELRTEEEKLFF
TGTGCCAGCAGTGAGCTCCGGACAGAGGAAGAAAAACTGTTTTTT
>NA|NA|TRBJ2-7|TRBV7-2
CASSLIRDSSYEQYF
TGTGCCAGCAGCTTAATCCGCGACTCATCCTACGAGCAGTACTTC
>NA|NA|TRBJ1-3|TRBV28
CASSSLRGPSGNTIYF
TGTGCCAGCAGTTCCCTCAGGGGTCCCTCTGGAAACACCATATATTTT
>TRBD1|NA|TRBJ2-7|TRBV2
CASQGRDRGYEQYF
TGTGCCAGCCAAGGCCGGGACAGGGGCTACGAGCAGTACTTC
>TRBD2|few|TRBJ2-1|TRBV5-6
CASSYGTSGYNEQFF
TGTGCCAGCAGCTACGGGACTAGCGGATACAATGAGCAGTTCTTC
>TRBD1|NA|TRBJ2-5|TRBV5-4
CASSRGQGVEETQYF
TGTGCCAGCAGTCGTGGACAGGGGGTAGAAGAGACCCAGTACTTC
>TRBD2|NA|TRBJ2-3|TRBV5-1
CASSNLATPRGADTQYF
TGCGCCAGCAGCAATCTAGCAACCCCCCGGGGGGCAGATACGCAGTATTTT
>NA|NA|TRBJ2-7|TRBV11-2
CASSPQIEQYF
TGTGCCAGCAGCCCCCAGATCGAGCAGTACTTC
>TRBD1|NA|TRBJ1-2|TRBV5-1
CASSVSGTGVGYTF
TGCGCCAGCAGTGTCAGCGGGACAGGGGTAGGCTACACCTTC
>TRBD2|NA|TRBJ2-1|TRBV14
CASSLLAGLYNEQFF
TGTGCCAGCAGCCTACTAGCGGGATTGTACAATGAGCAGTTCTTC
>NA|NA|TRBJ1-1|TRBV6-5
CASSYSRGRGYPEAFF
TGTGCCAGCAGTTACTCCCGGGGAAGGGGGTATCCTGAAGCTTTCTTT
>NA|many|TRBJ1-6|TRBV21-1
CASSKGSDSPLHF
TGTGCCAGCAGCAAAGGGAGTGATTCACCCCTCCACTTT
>TRBD2|NA|TRBJ2-5|TRBV11-1
CASSFSGRATETQYF
TGTGCCAGCAGCTTTAGCGGGAGGGCCACGGAGACCCAGTACTTC
>TRBD2|NA|TRBJ2-1|TRBV7-2
CASRKASTSGDNEQFF
TGTGCCAGCAGAAAAGCTAGCACTAGCGGTGACAATGAGCAGTTCTTC
>TRBD2|NA|TRBJ2-3|TRBV10-1
CASSAGLAGITDTQYF
TGCGCCAGCAGTGCAGGGCTAGCGGGGATCACAGATACGCAGTATTTT
>TRBD2|NA|TRBJ2-7|TRBV28
CASSLGAAGGPYEQYF
TGTGCCAGCAGTTTAGGTGCGGCGGGAGGCCCCTACGAGCAGTACTTC
>TRBD1|NA|TRBJ1-1|TRBV5-1
CASSLPRTGLNTEAFF
TGCGCCAGCAGCTTGCCTCGGACAGGCTTGAACACTGAAGCTTTCTTT
>TRBD2|NA|TRBJ2-3|TRBV6-5
CASSYSSGGTDTQYF
TGTGCCAGCAGTTACTCGTCGGGAGGGACAGATACGCAGTATTTT
>NA|NA|TRBJ2-1|TRBV5-1
CASSAGDAGSYNEQFF
TGCGCCAGCAGCGCAGGAGACGCGGGTTCCTACAATGAGCAGTTCTTC
>NA|NA|TRBJ1-2|TRBV20-1
CSASEGPGSGYTF
TGCAGTGCAAGTGAGGGGCCCGGGAGCGGCTACACCTTC
>NA|NA|TRBJ2-3|TRBV20-1
CSGEVRDTQYF
TGCAGTGGCGAAGTTAGAGATACGCAGTATTTT
>TRBD1|NA|TRBJ2-7|TRBV29-1
CSGRQDRGPLEQYF
TGCAGCGGCCGGCAGGACAGGGGGCCTCTCGAGCAGTACTTC
>NA|NA|TRBJ1-2|TRBV19
CASRRAAGGGYTF
TGTGCCAGTCGGAGGGCGGCGGGGGGAGGCTACACCTTC
>NA|NA|TRBJ1-1|TRBV28
CASSSGGVNTEAFF
TGTGCCAGCAGTTCCGGGGGAGTGAACACTGAAGCTTTCTTT
>NA|NA|TRBJ2-5|TRBV5-5
CASSLAQGEGQETQYF
TGTGCCAGCAGCTTGGCACAGGGCGAGGGCCAAGAGACCCAGTACTTC
>TRBD2|NA|TRBJ2-5|TRBV4-2
CASSQGPAGAGLQETQYF
TGTGCCAGCAGCCAAGGCCCAGCCGGAGCGGGACTCCAAGAGACCCAGTACTTC
>TRBD2|NA|TRBJ2-7|TRBV9
CASSPHPSGSSYEQYF
TGTGCCAGCAGCCCCCACCCCAGCGGGAGCTCCTACGAGCAGTACTTC
>TRBD2|NA|TRBJ2-5|TRBV9
CASSVGLAGPQETQYF
TGTGCCAGCAGCGTGGGACTAGCGGGACCTCAAGAGACCCAGTACTTC
>NA|NA|TRBJ1-1|TRBV5-5
CASSFRQGKDTEAFF
TGTGCCAGCAGCTTTAGGCAGGGTAAAGACACTGAAGCTTTCTTT
>NA|once|TRBJ1-1|TRBV18
CASSPFGEDTEAFF
TGTGCCAGCTCACCATTTGGGGAGGACACTGAAGCTTTCTTT
>TRBD2|NA|TRBJ2-1|TRBV3-1/TRBV3-2
CASSQFWGTSAYNEQFF
TGTGCCAGCAGCCAATTTTGGGGGACTAGTGCGTACAATGAGCAGTTCTTC
>NA|NA|TRBJ1-2|TRBV18
CASSPVQSGYTF
TGTGCCAGCTCACCCGTCCAGTCTGGCTACACCTTC
>NA|NA|TRBJ2-3|TRBV4-2
CASSSRVLAEGTDTQYF
TGTGCCAGCAGCTCCCGGGTTTTAGCGGAGGGCACAGATACGCAGTATTTT
>NA|once|TRBJ2-3|TRBV5-6
CASSRQVGADTQYF
TGTGCCAGCAGCCGCCAGGTAGGGGCAGATACGCAGTATTTT
>NA|NA|TRBJ1-1|TRBV6-5
CASSYIIGGANTEAFF
TGTGCCAGCAGTTATATCATAGGTGGGGCAAACACTGAAGCTTTCTTT
>TRBD1|NA|TRBJ1-2|TRBV5-1
CASSLTGGHGGYTF
TGCGCCAGCAGTCTCACAGGGGGGCACGGTGGCTACACCTTC
>TRBD1|NA|TRBJ2-7|TRBV27
CASSRDRPSYEQYF
TGTGCCAGCAGCCGGGACAGACCCTCCTACGAGCAGTACTTC
>TRBD2|NA|TRBJ2-5|TRBV7-9
CASSSHTSGRPKTQYF
TGTGCCAGCAGCTCTCATACTAGCGGGAGGCCAAAGACCCAGTACTTC
>NA|NA|TRBJ2-1|TRBV6-2/TRBV6-3
CASSSAGGEQFF
TGTGCCAGCAGTTCCGCAGGGGGGGAGCAGTTCTTC
>TRBD1|NA|TRBJ2-2|TRBV24-1
CATSPWGAGGRTGELFF
TGTGCCACCAGTCCTTGGGGGGCAGGGGGCCGCACCGGGGAGCTGTTTTTT
>NA|NA|TRBJ1-1|TRBV5-8
CASSTTFPTEAFF
TGTGCCAGCAGTACGACATTTCCCACTGAAGCTTTCTTT
>NA|NA|TRBJ2-7|TRBV3-1/TRBV3-2
CASSQDLGISYEQYF
TGTGCCAGCAGCCAAGATTTGGGCATCTCCTACGAGCAGTACTTC
>NA|NA|TRBJ1-6|TRBV11-1
CASSYPGFPLHF
TGTGCCAGCAGCTATCCAGGTTTCCCCCTCCACTTT
>TRBD2|NA|TRBJ2-3|TRBV5-1
CASSPGTSGYTDTQYF
TGCGCCAGCAGCCCTGGGACTAGCGGATACACAGATACGCAGTATTTT
>NA|NA|TRBJ2-5|TRBV11-2
CASSLDNQETQYF
TGTGCCAGCAGCTTAGACAACCAAGAGACCCAGTACTTC
>NA|few|TRBJ1-1|TRBV29-1
CSVEGQGTEAFF
TGCAGCGTTGAGGGGCAAGGGACTGAAGCTTTCTTT
>NA|NA|TRBJ2-7|TRBV10-3
CAISERVYEQYF
TGTGCCATCAGTGAGCGGGTCTACGAGCAGTACTTC